This TCR beta chain was recorded in a study of T cells in Graves' hyperthyroidism and ophthalmopathy. Researchers amplified the TCR beta CDR3 regions from RNA transcripts. During a first-round RT-PCR of the TCR CDR3, the HTBI primer set was used. TCRdb reprocessed the multiplex PCR reads via MiXCR and lists one record per CDR3 protein. The sample consists of about 350,000 distinct CDR3 sequences, approximately 14% of them appearing once. The CDR3 loop spans 15 amino acids. V was clipped by 3 bases and J by 5 bases; unmatched bases: 4. The V gene's germline CDR1 is KGHSH and CDR2 LQKENI. Ten or more counts support this clonotype.

The chain combines TRBV18 with TRBJ2-5, with 12 nucleotides matching TRBD1. The material sequenced was blood. The sequence was obtained from a woman aged 55-70 years with Graves' ophthalmopathy. The CDR3 DNA is TGTGCCAGCTCACCGGGACAGGGGGCATGGGAGACCCAGTACTTC. Amino acid sequence: CASSPGQGAWETQYF.